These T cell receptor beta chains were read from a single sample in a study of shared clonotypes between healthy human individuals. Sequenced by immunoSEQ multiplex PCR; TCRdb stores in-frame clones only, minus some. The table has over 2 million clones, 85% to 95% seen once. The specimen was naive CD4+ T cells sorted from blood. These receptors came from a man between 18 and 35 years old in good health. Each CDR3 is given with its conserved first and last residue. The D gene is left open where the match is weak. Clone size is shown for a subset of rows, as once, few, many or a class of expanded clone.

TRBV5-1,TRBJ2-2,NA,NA,CASSRGDTGELFF,TGCGCCAGCAGCCGTGGGGACACCGGGGAGCTGTTTTTT
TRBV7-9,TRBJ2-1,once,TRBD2,CASSLDGLAGRNEQFF,TGTGCCAGCAGCTTAGATGGGCTAGCGGGGCGAAATGAGCAGTTCTTC
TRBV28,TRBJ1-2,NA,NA,CASSLEGYGYTF,TGTGCCAGCAGTTTGGAGGGCTATGGCTACACCTTC
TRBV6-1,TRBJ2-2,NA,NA,CASSGRLSTGELFF,TGTGCCAGCAGTGGACGACTGAGCACCGGGGAGCTGTTTTTT
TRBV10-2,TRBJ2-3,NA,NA,CASSESKALTQYF,TGCGCCAGCAGTGAGTCGAAGGCCCTTACGCAGTATTTT
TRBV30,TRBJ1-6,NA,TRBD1,CAWSWDRDNSPLHF,TGTGCCTGGAGTTGGGACAGGGATAATTCACCCCTCCACTTT
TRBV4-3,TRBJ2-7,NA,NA,CASSQDATGLYEQYF,TGCGCCAGCAGCCAAGACGCGACAGGTCTCTACGAGCAGTACTTC
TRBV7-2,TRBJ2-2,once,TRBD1,CASSRKIQGAGELFF,TGTGCCAGCAGCCGAAAAATACAGGGGGCCGGGGAGCTGTTTTTT
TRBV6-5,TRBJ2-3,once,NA,CASSYGGHTDTQYF,TGTGCCAGCAGTTACGGGGGGCACACAGATACGCAGTATTTT
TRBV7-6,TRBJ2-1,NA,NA,CASSLGKTNEQFF,TGTGCCAGCAGCTTAGGGAAGACCAATGAGCAGTTCTTC
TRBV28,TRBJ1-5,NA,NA,CASSPGNQPQHF,TGTGCCAGCAGTCCGGGTAATCAGCCCCAGCATTTT
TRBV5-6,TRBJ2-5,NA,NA,CASSLVSGSVQETQYF,TGTGCCAGCAGCTTGGTTTCAGGTTCAGTTCAAGAGACCCAGTACTTC
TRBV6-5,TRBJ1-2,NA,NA,CASSRGDGYTF,TGTGCCAGCAGTAGGGGGGATGGCTACACCTTC
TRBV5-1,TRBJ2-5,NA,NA,CASSLLAGIQETQYF,TGCGCCAGCAGCTTGTTGGCAGGGATTCAAGAGACCCAGTACTTC
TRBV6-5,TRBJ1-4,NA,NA,CASGGMGEKLFF,TGTGCCAGCGGAGGGATGGGTGAAAAACTGTTTTTT
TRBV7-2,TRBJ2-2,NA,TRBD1,CASSWRTGGSGELFF,TGTGCCAGCAGCTGGCGGACAGGGGGTTCCGGGGAGCTGTTTTTT
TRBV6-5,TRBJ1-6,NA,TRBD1,CASSYSGTGVKPLHF,TGTGCCAGCAGTTACTCCGGGACAGGGGTAAAACCCCTCCACTTT
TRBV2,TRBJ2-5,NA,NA,CASRETGARETQYF,TGTGCCAGCAGGGAGACGGGGGCGCGGGAGACCCAGTACTTC
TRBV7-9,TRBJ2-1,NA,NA,CASIVGSYNEQFF,TGTGCCAGCATAGTAGGGTCCTACAATGAGCAGTTCTTC
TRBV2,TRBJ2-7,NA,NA,CASRDGVKVVYEQYF,TGTGCCAGCAGAGACGGAGTTAAGGTTGTCTACGAGCAGTACTTC
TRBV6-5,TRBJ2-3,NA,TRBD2,CASRTWGGADTQYF,TGTGCCAGCAGAACCTGGGGGGGTGCAGATACGCAGTATTTT
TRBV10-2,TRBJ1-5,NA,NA,CASSEWEGNQPQHF,TGCGCCAGCAGTGAATGGGAGGGCAATCAGCCCCAGCATTTT
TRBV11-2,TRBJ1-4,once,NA,CASSLLANEKLFF,TGTGCCAGCAGCTTACTGGCTAATGAAAAACTGTTTTTT
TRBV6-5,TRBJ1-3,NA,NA,CASSYSTQAGNTIYF,TGTGCCAGCAGTTACTCGACACAGGCCGGAAACACCATATATTTT
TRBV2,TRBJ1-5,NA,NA,CASREGETDQPQHF,TGTGCCAGCAGGGAGGGGGAAACGGATCAGCCCCAGCATTTT
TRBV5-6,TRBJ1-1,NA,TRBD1,CASSSDRENTEAFF,TGTGCCAGCAGCTCGGACAGGGAGAACACTGAAGCTTTCTTT
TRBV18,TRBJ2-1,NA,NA,CASSSRQNNEQFF,TGTGCCAGCTCATCTCGACAGAACAATGAGCAGTTCTTC
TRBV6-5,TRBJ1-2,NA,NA,CASSLRAANYGYTF,TGTGCCAGCAGTCTCAGGGCAGCTAACTATGGCTACACCTTC